This T cell receptor (beta chain) was captured by sequencing in a study of shared clonotypes between healthy human individuals. Measured with immunoSEQ multiplex PCR; TCRdb has only the in-frame clones, and not every one. The sample carries 2 million to 2.5 million clones, approximately 90% recorded once. The V gene lost 6 bases and the J gene lost 5 bases, with 19 bases spanning the gap. The CDR3 loop spans 15 amino acids. Germline CDR1 is SGHVS and CDR2 is FQNEAQ. The sample comprised naive CD4+ T cells from PBMCs. Described subset: CD45RA+ positively selected. The sequence derives from a man aged 18 to 30 in good health. Some clones in this sample may be carry-over from other donors' samples. This chain uses TRBV7-8 with TRBJ1-1, with D perhaps TRBD1 (5 bases). The CDR3 spells CASRPDGGDGTEAFF. The CDR3 DNA reads TGTGCCAGCAGACCCGATGGGGGGGACGGTACTGAAGCTTTCTTT.